The source of this T cell receptor (beta chain) is a study of cytomegalovirus exposure and HLA in healthy donors. Whole-study results and caveats: For most TCR beta V segments, an earlier analysis put the productive rate at about 87% or about 30% of the time.

CDR1 and CDR2 from the germline V gene are SGHVS and FQNEAQ. V gave up 0 bases and J gave up 8 bases, with 19 bases separating them. The length of the CDR3 is 16 residues. As for the donors, each was a healthy bone marrow donor. A note on this clone: Its specificity is unknown.

In the PCR, 60 Vbeta and 13 Jbeta primers were used. Clones were read by immunoSEQ multiplex PCR, and TCRdb kept only the in-frame ones, dropping some. Of roughly 99,000 clones in the sample, around two thirds were seen once. This sequence joins TRBV7-8 and TRBJ1-2, with unresolved D. Sequenced material: PBMCs. The source is a woman in her 40s in good health and CMV-seropositive. The CDR3 protein is CASSLAVGSGGKGYTF. Written as DNA, the CDR3 is TGTGCCAGCAGCTTAGCAGTGGGTTCAGGAGGGAAAGGCTACACCTTC.